A selection of T cell receptor beta chains follows, all from one sample in a study of blood T cell repertoires in COVID-19. Method: immunoSEQ multiplex PCR; TCRdb's copy keeps in-frame clones and lacks some. This sample carries a few hundred thousand clones, about 87% of them seen once, and the ten largest clones take around 10%. The sample comprised PBMCs or T cells enriched from blood (not recorded which). The receptors shown here come from a woman aged 18 to 35 who had recovered from COVID-19. CDR3s include the opening cysteine and the closing phenylalanine or tryptophan. The D gene is left open where the match is weak. Clone sizes are given selectively: once, few, many, or a class where the clone is expanded.

CDR3 protein,CDR3 DNA,V gene,J gene,clone size,D gene
CASSLTGAYEQYF,TGTGCCAGCAGCTTAACGGGAGCCTACGAGCAGTACTTC,TRBV11-2,TRBJ2-7,NA,NA
CASSHIRDRGNSPLHF,TGTGCCAGCAGCCACATCCGGGACAGGGGTAATTCACCCCTCCACTTT,TRBV14,TRBJ1-6,NA,TRBD1
CATSRDRGEQFF,TGTGCCACCAGCAGAGATCGGGGTGAGCAGTTCTTC,TRBV15,TRBJ2-1,NA,NA
CASRRGNQPQHF,TGTGCCAGCCGGAGGGGCAATCAGCCCCAGCATTTT,TRBV28,TRBJ1-5,NA,NA
CASSELDTNTGELFF,TGTGCCAGCAGTGAGCTAGATACGAACACCGGGGAGCTGTTTTTT,TRBV2,TRBJ2-2,NA,NA
CAWSRDRGHEKLFF,TGTGCCTGGAGTCGGGACAGGGGGCATGAAAAACTGTTTTTT,TRBV30,TRBJ1-4,NA,TRBD1
CSVRPLQTEAFF,TGCAGCGTCAGGCCACTGCAGACTGAAGCTTTCTTT,TRBV29-1,TRBJ1-1,once,NA
CASSFGVHNEQFF,TGTGCCAGCAGTTTCGGGGTACACAATGAGCAGTTCTTC,TRBV28,TRBJ2-1,NA,NA
CASSYSSENYGYTF,TGTGCCAGCAGTTACTCGTCAGAAAACTATGGCTACACCTTC,TRBV6-5,TRBJ1-2,once,NA
CASSQEPGLPSQYF,TGCGCCAGCAGCCAAGAACCGGGACTACCCTCGCAGTACTTC,TRBV4-1,TRBJ2-7,NA,TRBD2
CASSVVGDTEAFF,TGTGCCAGCAGCGTAGTAGGAGACACTGAAGCTTTCTTT,TRBV9,TRBJ1-1,NA,NA
CASSSDGQLGEKLFF,TGCGCCAGCAGTTCTGATGGACAGTTGGGGGAAAAACTGTTTTTT,TRBV5-1,TRBJ1-4,NA,NA
CASSLGTGREYGYTF,TGCGCCAGCAGCCTTGGGACAGGGAGGGAATATGGCTACACCTTC,TRBV5-1,TRBJ1-2,NA,TRBD1
CASSFVLAGSGNTIYF,TGTGCCAGCAGTTTTGTCTTGGCGGGCTCTGGAAACACCATATATTTT,TRBV5-8,TRBJ1-3,NA,NA
CASSLRVGGRSPGYTF,TGTGCCAGCAGTTTAAGAGTGGGGGGGAGATCCCCTGGCTACACCTTC,TRBV28,TRBJ1-2,NA,NA
CASSRNTISVGELFF,TGTGCCAGCAGCCGAAATACAATTAGCGTCGGGGAGCTGTTTTTT,TRBV3-1/TRBV3-2,TRBJ2-2,NA,NA